A selection of T cell receptor beta chains follows, all from one sample in a study of response to subunit inactivated influenza vaccine. From the RT-PCR reads, TCRdb called clonotypes with MiXCR, one entry per CDR3 protein. The sample lists about 570,000 distinct CDR3 sequences; approximately 12% were seen once. The sequences come from PBMCs from blood, collected on the day of vaccination. The receptors derive from a man aged 45-65 years who received an inactivated influenza vaccine. Each CDR3 is given with its conserved first and last residue. A D gene is named only where the DNA matches it firmly. Size is stated for part of the rows, as once, few or many counts, or as a class when the clone is expanded.

D gene,clone size,V gene,J gene,CDR3 protein,CDR3 DNA
-,few,TRBV20-1,TRBJ1-5,CSAREDVSNQPQHF,TGCAGTGCTAGGGAAGACGTTAGCAATCAGCCCCAGCATTTT
TRBD1,-,TRBV7-6,TRBJ2-5,CASSFPRGNQETQYF,TGTGCCAGCAGCTTTCCCAGGGGGAACCAAGAGACCCAGTACTTC
TRBD2,few,TRBV24-1,TRBJ2-1,CATSVKLAGEVEQFF,TGTGCCACCAGTGTTAAACTAGCGGGAGAAGTTGAGCAGTTCTTC
TRBD2,few,TRBV2,TRBJ2-2,CASSESAGGTGELFF,TGTGCCAGCAGTGAATCAGCGGGGGGCACCGGGGAGCTGTTTTTT
TRBD2,-,TRBV27,TRBJ2-1,CAFSLSRWLAGGRGNEQFF,TGTGCCTTCAGTTTATCCCGGTGGCTAGCGGGGGGGCGAGGGAATGAGCAGTTCTTC
-,few,TRBV7-9,TRBJ2-7,CASSIWSGDEQYF,TGTGCCAGCAGCATATGGTCGGGGGACGAGCAGTACTTC
TRBD2,-,TRBV20-1,TRBJ2-2,CSAKGLAGTNIGELFF,TGCAGTGCTAAGGGACTAGCGGGGACGAACATCGGGGAGCTGTTTTTT
-,-,TRBV18,TRBJ2-1,CASSPPAGPGEQFF,TGTGCCAGCTCACCACCCGCGGGGCCCGGTGAGCAGTTCTTC
TRBD1,-,TRBV7-9,TRBJ1-2,CASSLVDRGNYGYTF,TGTGCCAGCAGCTTAGTGGACAGGGGAAACTATGGCTACACCTTC
TRBD1,-,TRBV29-1,TRBJ1-4,CSAEGASNEKLFF,TGCAGCGCCGAGGGGGCCTCTAATGAAAAACTGTTTTTT
-,few,TRBV5-1,TRBJ2-5,CASSLQGFRETQYF,TGCGCCAGCAGCTTGCAGGGGTTTCGGGAGACCCAGTACTTC
-,-,TRBV28,TRBJ2-7,CASSRKIYEQYF,TGTGCCAGCAGCCGAAAAATCTACGAGCAGTACTTC
TRBD2,few,TRBV5-1,TRBJ2-3,CASSSLAGVPDTQYF,TGCGCCAGCAGCTCCCTAGCGGGAGTTCCAGATACGCAGTATTTT
TRBD1,few,TRBV29-1,TRBJ2-7,CSATSNFGQGAYEQYF,TGCAGCGCCACATCCAACTTCGGACAGGGAGCCTACGAGCAGTACTTC
TRBD1,few,TRBV11-2,TRBJ1-6,CASSSWTGRGPYNSPLHF,TGTGCCAGCAGCTCGTGGACAGGGAGAGGTCCCTATAATTCACCCCTCCACTTT
TRBD2,-,TRBV11-2,TRBJ2-7,CASSPFTGRNYEQYF,TGTGCCAGCAGCCCTTTTACCGGGAGGAATTACGAGCAGTACTTC
-,-,TRBV29-1,TRBJ2-3,CSVKSSSTDTQYF,TGCAGCGTTAAGTCCTCTAGCACAGATACGCAGTATTTT
-,-,TRBV10-1,TRBJ2-3,CASSDRPASTDTQYF,TGCGCCAGCAGTGACAGGCCGGCTAGCACAGATACGCAGTATTTT
-,many,TRBV7-8,TRBJ2-1,CASSLGGASSYNEQFF,TGTGCCAGCAGCTTAGGGGGGGCGAGCTCCTACAATGAGCAGTTCTTC
-,few,TRBV7-2,TRBJ1-5,CASSLQGPGGAQPQHF,TGTGCCAGCAGCCTACAGGGACCTGGGGGGGCCCAGCCCCAGCATTTT
TRBD1,few,TRBV20-1,TRBJ2-7,CSAPGGYYEQYF,TGCAGTGCTCCAGGGGGCTACTACGAGCAGTACTTC
TRBD1,many,TRBV24-1,TRBJ2-1,CATSDPGDRGYNEQFF,TGTGCCACCAGTGATCCGGGGGACAGGGGTTACAATGAGCAGTTCTTC
TRBD2,-,TRBV20-1,TRBJ2-5,CSARPGLAEETQYF,TGCAGTGCTAGACCCGGACTAGCAGAAGAGACCCAGTACTTC
TRBD1,many,TRBV18,TRBJ2-2,CASSPFDRGGTGELFF,TGTGCCAGCTCACCATTCGACAGGGGAGGAACCGGGGAGCTGTTTTTT
-,-,TRBV20-1,TRBJ2-3,CSARVPGSDTQYF,TGCAGTGCTAGAGTACCGGGGTCAGATACGCAGTATTTT
-,many,TRBV20-1,TRBJ2-7,CSARDGTRSVYEQYF,TGCAGTGCAAGAGACGGGACCAGAAGCGTTTACGAGCAGTACTTC
TRBD2,many,TRBV12-3/TRBV12-4,TRBJ2-3,CASRTSGGADTQYF,TGTGCCTCACGGACTAGCGGGGGGGCAGATACGCAGTATTTT
TRBD1,once,TRBV7-9,TRBJ2-7,CASSRNPGGYEQYF,TGTGCCAGCAGCCGGAATCCAGGGGGCTACGAGCAGTACTTC
-,many,TRBV25-1,TRBJ2-3,CATWGSTDTQYF,TGTGCCACCTGGGGGAGCACAGATACGCAGTATTTT
TRBD1,few,TRBV7-9,TRBJ2-7,CASSLGQGGDEQYF,TGTGCCAGCAGCTTGGGACAGGGAGGGGACGAGCAGTACTTC
TRBD1,many,TRBV6-5,TRBJ1-5,CASSSKGAGQPQHF,TGTGCCAGCAGTTCCAAGGGGGCGGGTCAGCCCCAGCATTTT
-,-,TRBV4-3,TRBJ2-5,CASSQEFSIADNRQETQYF,TGCGCCAGCAGCCAAGAGTTTTCTATAGCGGATAACCGCCAAGAGACCCAGTACTTC
TRBD1,few,TRBV2,TRBJ2-1,CASRAGGSYNEQFF,TGTGCCAGCAGGGCAGGGGGCAGCTACAATGAGCAGTTCTTC
TRBD1,few,TRBV11-2,TRBJ1-3,CASSFSPGQATGNTIYF,TGTGCCAGCAGCTTTTCTCCGGGACAGGCTACTGGAAACACCATATATTTT
-,-,TRBV6-2/TRBV6-3,TRBJ2-2,CASNAGNTGELFF,TGTGCCAGCAATGCAGGAAACACCGGGGAGCTGTTTTTT
TRBD2,-,TRBV5-1,TRBJ2-1,CASSLGTSGRGDNEQFF,TGCGCCAGCAGCTTGGGGACTAGCGGGAGGGGCGACAATGAGCAGTTCTTC
-,few,TRBV5-1,TRBJ1-3,CASSLDSSPGNTIYF,TGCGCCAGCAGCTTAGACTCTTCCCCTGGAAACACCATATATTTT
-,many,TRBV4-2,TRBJ1-5,CASSPQDDLNQPQHF,TGTGCCAGCAGCCCACAGGATGACCTAAATCAGCCCCAGCATTTT
TRBD1,few,TRBV5-1,TRBJ2-5,CASSYQETGQETQYF,TGCGCCAGCAGCTACCAGGAGACAGGGCAAGAGACCCAGTACTTC
-,-,TRBV18,TRBJ2-7,CASSPPGIGSYEQYF,TGTGCCAGCTCACCGCCCGGGATTGGATCCTACGAGCAGTACTTC
-,-,TRBV10-3,TRBJ2-7,CAISESAGHEQYF,TGTGCCATCAGTGAGTCCGCGGGGCACGAGCAGTACTTC
-,-,TRBV4-1,TRBJ2-1,CASSPQEWNEQFF,TGCGCCAGCAGCCCACAGGAATGGAATGAGCAGTTCTTC
TRBD2,-,TRBV5-1,TRBJ2-5,CASSGTSGRGLGETQYF,TGCGCCAGCAGCGGGACTAGCGGGAGAGGGTTAGGAGAGACCCAGTACTTC
-,-,TRBV28,TRBJ1-6,CASTPDSADQGTLHF,TGTGCCAGCACGCCGGACTCCGCTGATCAGGGGACCCTCCACTTT
-,many,TRBV7-2,TRBJ2-2,CASSLTPGPPNTGELFF,TGTGCCAGCAGCCTTACCCCGGGACCGCCGAACACCGGGGAGCTGTTTTTT
-,few,TRBV29-1,TRBJ2-1,CSVRGKGLYNEQFF,TGCAGCGTTAGAGGAAAAGGCCTCTACAATGAGCAGTTCTTC
-,few,TRBV7-9,TRBJ2-1,CASSLVQGQGSEQFF,TGTGCCAGCAGCTTAGTCCAGGGCCAGGGAAGTGAGCAGTTCTTC
TRBD2,-,TRBV24-1,TRBJ2-3,CATSGRLAGVDTQYF,TGTGCCACCAGTGGCCGACTAGCGGGAGTCGATACGCAGTATTTT
TRBD1,few,TRBV3-1,TRBJ2-1,CASSAGTGTRYYDEQFF,TGTGCCAGCAGCGCCGGGACAGGTACCCGTTACTATGATGAGCAGTTCTTC
TRBD2,-,TRBV12-3/TRBV12-4,TRBJ2-3,CASKTGTSSPTDTQYF,TGTGCCAGCAAGACCGGGACTAGTAGTCCCACAGATACGCAGTATTTT
-,many,TRBV20-1,TRBJ2-3,CSARAFRGLSDTQYF,TGCAGTGCTAGAGCATTCCGGGGGCTATCAGATACGCAGTATTTT
TRBD1,few,TRBV6-2/TRBV6-3,TRBJ2-3,CASSYSNRGLRTDTQYF,TGTGCCAGCAGTTATTCTAACAGGGGGCTGAGGACAGATACGCAGTATTTT
TRBD1,-,TRBV2,TRBJ2-5,CASSRDRGKETQYF,TGTGCCAGCAGTAGGGACAGAGGGAAAGAGACCCAGTACTTC
TRBD1,-,TRBV4-2,TRBJ1-2,CAISPGTDYGYTF,TGTGCCATCAGCCCTGGGACAGACTATGGCTACACCTTC
TRBD1,few,TRBV7-2,TRBJ2-7,CASSLAPGQGGEQYF,TGTGCCAGCAGCTTAGCGCCGGGACAGGGAGGCGAGCAGTACTTC
-,-,TRBV5-5,TRBJ1-2,CASSLLQRNYGYTF,TGTGCCAGCAGCTTGTTACAGCGTAACTATGGCTACACCTTC
-,-,TRBV12-3/TRBV12-4,TRBJ2-2,CASSLRAYTGELFF,TGTGCCAGCAGTTTGAGGGCGTACACCGGGGAGCTGTTTTTT
TRBD2,-,TRBV5-1,TRBJ2-2,CASSFSGRSTRELFF,TGCGCCAGCAGCTTCAGCGGGAGGAGCACCAGGGAGCTGTTTTTT